Here is one T cell receptor beta chain with its context. The sample belongs to a study of blood T cells in healthy people across ages. Primed by a sample-barcoded 5' primer and a J-beta primer mix, a second PCR proceeded for 7 to 11 cycles. TCRdb independently ran MiXCR on the 5' RACE reads; one entry per CDR3 protein. The sample records over a million distinct CDR3 sequences, approximately 25% being singletons. Germline lookup yields CDR1 SEHNR and CDR2 FQNEAQ (reference sequence). The V gene lost 5 bases and the J gene lost 4 bases, with 10 bases spanning the gap. This CDR3 is built from 13 residues. These data were also reused for a study on T cells of mothers and their children.

The receptor was derived from a girl aged 2-9 years in good health. The gene calls are TRBV7-9 and TRBJ2-3, with D uncertain. Sequences were obtained from blood. CDR3 loop: CASSPRGSDTQYF. CDR3 bases: TGTGCCAGCAGCCCCCGTGGATCAGATACGCAGTATTTT.